A selection of T cell receptor beta chains follows, all from one sample in a study of T cells after yellow fever vaccination. Using its own MiXCR run on the 5' RACE reads, TCRdb lists one record per CDR3 protein. The repertoire holds approximately 510,000 distinct CDR3 sequences, with roughly a fifth as singletons. This material consisted of PBMCs, taken around 3 weeks after the first yellow fever vaccination. These receptors all come from a man younger than 35 who received the YFV17D yellow fever vaccine. The CDR3 runs from the conserved cysteine through the conserved F or W. The D gene is left open where the match is weak. A clone size is listed for some rows: how often the clone was seen (once, few, many), or a class if it is expanded.

CDR3: CASSGPGTGQHEQYF
DNA: TGTGCCAGCAGTGGCCCCGGGACAGGGCAACACGAGCAGTACTTC
D: TRBD1
V: TRBV6-2/TRBV6-3
size: few
J: TRBJ2-7

CDR3: CASSWGTGPNEKLFF
DNA: TGTGCCAGCAGCTGGGGGACAGGGCCTAATGAAAAACTGTTTTTT
D: TRBD1
V: TRBV7-9
size: few
J: TRBJ1-4

CDR3: CASSVTGTSGITYQETQYF
DNA: TGTGCCAGCAGCGTAACCGGGACTAGCGGGATTACGTACCAAGAGACCCAGTACTTC
D: TRBD2
V: TRBV9
size: few
J: TRBJ2-5

CDR3: CASSQDLEGRKLFF
DNA: TGCGCCAGCAGCCAAGATTTAGAAGGAAGAAAACTGTTTTTT
D: .
V: TRBV4-1
size: .
J: TRBJ1-4

CDR3: CASSEAGTVYGYTF
DNA: TGTGCCAGCAGTGAAGCCGGGACTGTATATGGCTACACCTTC
D: .
V: TRBV2
size: .
J: TRBJ1-2

CDR3: CASSLAVGKGWSTEAFF
DNA: TGTGCCAGCAGTTTAGCGGTGGGGAAAGGGTGGTCGACTGAAGCTTTCTTT
D: .
V: TRBV27
size: few
J: TRBJ1-1

CDR3: CASSPLRGGTEAFF
DNA: TGCGCCAGCAGCCCCCTTAGGGGAGGTACTGAAGCTTTCTTT
D: .
V: TRBV5-1
size: few
J: TRBJ1-1

CDR3: CASSLKGAYEQYF
DNA: TGTGCCAGCAGCTTGAAGGGGGCGTACGAGCAGTACTTC
D: TRBD1
V: TRBV5-6
size: few
J: TRBJ2-7

CDR3: CASSGTAAYTF
DNA: TGTGCCAGCAGCGGGACAGCGGCCTACACCTTC
D: TRBD1
V: TRBV7-8
size: many
J: TRBJ1-2

CDR3: CASTLAGVGNSPLHF
DNA: TGTGCCAGCACCTTGGCAGGGGTCGGCAATTCACCCCTCCACTTT
D: .
V: TRBV11-2
size: .
J: TRBJ1-6

CDR3: CASSLTGVAYNEQFF
DNA: TGTGCCAGCAGCTTAACAGGGGTTGCCTACAATGAGCAGTTCTTC
D: TRBD1
V: TRBV7-9
size: few
J: TRBJ2-1

CDR3: CASAWQGAETQYF
DNA: TGTGCCAGCGCTTGGCAGGGGGCAGAGACCCAGTACTTC
D: TRBD1
V: TRBV5-6
size: .
J: TRBJ2-5

CDR3: CASGPGLQPGRLRNNEQFF
DNA: TGCGCCAGCGGGCCGGGCCTCCAGCCCGGTCGGCTGCGGAACAATGAGCAGTTCTTC
D: .
V: TRBV5-1
size: few
J: TRBJ2-1

CDR3: CATGESFPNEQFF
DNA: TGTGCCACTGGAGAGAGCTTCCCCAATGAGCAGTTCTTC
D: .
V: TRBV6-2/TRBV6-3
size: few
J: TRBJ2-1

CDR3: CASSQPWAGIPKETQYF
DNA: TGTGCCAGCAGCCAACCGTGGGCGGGGATACCGAAAGAGACCCAGTACTTC
D: .
V: TRBV3-1
size: few
J: TRBJ2-5

CDR3: CASSYGLAADEQFF
DNA: TGTGCCAGCAGTTACGGGCTAGCGGCGGATGAGCAGTTCTTC
D: TRBD2
V: TRBV6-2/TRBV6-3
size: many
J: TRBJ2-1

CDR3: CASSPQDSRNEKLFF
DNA: TGTGCCAGCTCACCACAGGACAGCCGTAATGAAAAACTGTTTTTT
D: .
V: TRBV18
size: .
J: TRBJ1-4

CDR3: CSASGELQETQYF
DNA: TGCAGTGCTAGTGGGGAGTTACAAGAGACCCAGTACTTC
D: .
V: TRBV20-1
size: .
J: TRBJ2-5

CDR3: CASSLSNRRGSPLHF
DNA: TGCGCCAGCAGCTTGAGTAACCGAAGAGGGTCACCCCTCCACTTT
D: .
V: TRBV5-1
size: .
J: TRBJ1-6

CDR3: CASSLTSGGAFEQFF
DNA: TGTGCCAGCAGCTTAACTAGCGGGGGGGCCTTTGAGCAGTTCTTC
D: TRBD2
V: TRBV7-2
size: .
J: TRBJ2-1

CDR3: CASSQAGADQPQHF
DNA: TGTGCCAGCAGCCAAGCGGGGGCAGATCAGCCCCAGCATTTT
D: .
V: TRBV3-1
size: few
J: TRBJ1-5

CDR3: CASSLGIAGGTGELFF
DNA: TGTGCCAGCAGCTTAGGGATAGCGGGGGGCACCGGGGAGCTGTTTTTT
D: TRBD2
V: TRBV7-6
size: .
J: TRBJ2-2

CDR3: CASSEPRDRGFSYYGYTF
DNA: TGTGCCAGCAGCGAACCCCGGGACAGGGGGTTTAGCTACTATGGCTACACCTTC
D: TRBD1
V: TRBV5-4
size: .
J: TRBJ1-2

CDR3: CASTSGGAYEQYF
DNA: TGTGCCAGTACCAGCGGGGGGGCCTACGAGCAGTACTTC
D: TRBD2
V: TRBV19
size: few
J: TRBJ2-7

CDR3: CASSLHEGYEQYF
DNA: TGCGCCAGCAGCCTTCACGAGGGCTACGAGCAGTACTTC
D: .
V: TRBV4-3
size: few
J: TRBJ2-7

CDR3: CASSLTAHTDTQYF
DNA: TGTGCCAGCAGCTTAACAGCTCACACAGATACGCAGTATTTT
D: .
V: TRBV7-2
size: few
J: TRBJ2-3

CDR3: CASSYSGTGAGNTIYF
DNA: TGTGCCAGCAGTTACTCCGGGACAGGGGCTGGAAACACCATATATTTT
D: TRBD1
V: TRBV6-5
size: few
J: TRBJ1-3

CDR3: CATGQSSGANVLTF
DNA: TGTGCCACTGGACAGAGCTCTGGGGCCAACGTCCTGACTTTC
D: .
V: TRBV6-2/TRBV6-3
size: .
J: TRBJ2-6

CDR3: CASSQDAGTGGITEAFF
DNA: TGCGCCAGCAGCCAAGACGCCGGGACAGGGGGCATTACTGAAGCTTTCTTT
D: TRBD1
V: TRBV4-1
size: few
J: TRBJ1-1

CDR3: CATSRDLGTGTYNEQFF
DNA: TGTGCCACCAGCAGAGATCTCGGGACAGGGACCTACAATGAGCAGTTCTTC
D: TRBD1
V: TRBV15
size: .
J: TRBJ2-1

CDR3: CASSLGLLCEQYF
DNA: TGTGCCAGCAGCCTCGGGCTCCTCTGCGAGCAATACTTC
D: .
V: TRBV4-2
size: .
J: TRBJ2-7

CDR3: CSVEQRLYGYTF
DNA: TGCAGCGTTGAACAGCGTCTCTATGGCTACACCTTC
D: .
V: TRBV29-1
size: few
J: TRBJ1-2

CDR3: CSAQTGALNEKLFF
DNA: TGCAGTGCCCAGACAGGGGCACTTAATGAAAAACTGTTTTTT
D: TRBD1
V: TRBV20-1
size: .
J: TRBJ1-4

CDR3: CAISEADRGSYEQYF
DNA: TGTGCCATCAGTGAGGCGGACAGGGGTTCCTACGAGCAGTACTTC
D: TRBD1
V: TRBV10-3
size: few
J: TRBJ2-7

CDR3: CASGRGAGNEQFF
DNA: TGTGCCAGCGGAAGGGGGGCTGGCAATGAGCAGTTCTTC
D: .
V: TRBV6-1
size: few
J: TRBJ2-1

CDR3: CASSPTASNQPQHF
DNA: TGTGCCAGCAGCCCCACAGCTAGCAATCAGCCCCAGCATTTT
D: .
V: TRBV12-3/TRBV12-4
size: .
J: TRBJ1-5

CDR3: CASRLNLAGVASNNEQFF
DNA: TGTGCCAGCAGGTTAAACCTAGCGGGAGTAGCGAGTAATAATGAGCAGTTCTTC
D: TRBD2
V: TRBV7-8
size: few
J: TRBJ2-1

CDR3: CASSPTSGGPNEQFF
DNA: TGTGCCAGCAGCCCAACCAGCGGAGGGCCTAATGAGCAGTTCTTC
D: .
V: TRBV7-6
size: few
J: TRBJ2-1

CDR3: CASSLDMNNEKLFF
DNA: TGCGCCAGCAGCTTGGACATGAACAATGAAAAACTGTTTTTT
D: .
V: TRBV5-1
size: .
J: TRBJ1-4

CDR3: CSATEYTDTQYF
DNA: TGCAGTGCCACCGAGTACACAGATACGCAGTATTTT
D: .
V: TRBV20-1
size: few
J: TRBJ2-3

CDR3: CASSQGQGRYTF
DNA: TGTGCCAGCAGCCAAGGACAGGGGCGCTACACCTTC
D: TRBD1
V: TRBV14
size: few
J: TRBJ1-2

CDR3: CASGSLAGETQYF
DNA: TGTGCTAGTGGTTCGCTGGCAGGAGAGACCCAGTACTTC
D: .
V: TRBV12-5
size: .
J: TRBJ2-5

CDR3: CSASDKRGRLGTREETQYF
DNA: TGCAGTGCTAGCGATAAACGAGGGAGACTCGGGACTAGAGAAGAGACCCAGTACTTC
D: TRBD2
V: TRBV20-1
size: few
J: TRBJ2-5

CDR3: CASSRRQGLHEQFF
DNA: TGCGCCAGCAGCCGAAGACAGGGACTCCATGAGCAGTTCTTC
D: .
V: TRBV4-3
size: few
J: TRBJ2-1

CDR3: CASSGQGGAGTDTQYF
DNA: TGTGCCAGCAGCGGACAGGGGGGAGCGGGCACAGATACGCAGTATTTT
D: TRBD1
V: TRBV9
size: .
J: TRBJ2-3

CDR3: CASSLGGRGNSPLHF
DNA: TGTGCCAGCAGCTTGGGTGGCAGGGGAAATTCACCCCTCCACTTT
D: .
V: TRBV5-5
size: few
J: TRBJ1-6

CDR3: CASNRGQETQYF
DNA: TGTGCCAGCAACAGGGGGCAAGAGACCCAGTACTTC
D: TRBD1
V: TRBV5-4
size: many
J: TRBJ2-5

CDR3: CSVKSGTGGNEQFF
DNA: TGCAGCGTGAAGTCCGGGACAGGGGGAAATGAGCAGTTCTTC
D: TRBD1
V: TRBV29-1
size: .
J: TRBJ2-1

CDR3: CASSGWDRANTEAFF
DNA: TGTGCCAGCAGCGGGTGGGACAGGGCGAACACTGAAGCTTTCTTT
D: TRBD1
V: TRBV5-6
size: few
J: TRBJ1-1

CDR3: CASSQEVPDSGAYEQYF
DNA: TGTGCCAGCAGCCAAGAAGTACCCGATAGCGGGGCCTACGAGCAGTACTTC
D: TRBD2
V: TRBV3-1
size: .
J: TRBJ2-7